One and the same sample provided the 17 T cell receptor beta chains below, sequenced in a study of spatial heterogeneity in lung cancer. The study, taken as a whole, reports: Within tumors, counts of expanded alpha and beta TCRs tracked tumor mutation counts.

Antigen specificity for these receptors is unknown. The sample's time point: sample taken at primary tumor resection. TCRdb passed the 5' RACE reads through MiXCR, listing each CDR3 protein once. The sample has over 10,000 distinct CDR3 sequences, over 4.5% seen once. The sequences come from lung tumor tissue, collected at surgery. These receptors originate from a male donor with early-stage non-small cell lung cancer.

This clonotype was counted ten times or more. The genes are TRBV20-1 and TRBJ2-7; 9 bases are a match to TRBD1. J was trimmed by 3 bases and V by 0 bases; bases with no gene match: 3. CDR3 length equals 14 residues. Germline lookup yields CDR1 DFQATT and CDR2 SNEGSKA (reference sequence). The CDR3 spells CSAREGQGLYEQYF. CDR3 DNA: TGCAGTGCTAGAGAGGGACAGGGCCTCTACGAGCAGTACTTC.

This clonotype appeared many times. The rearrangement uses TRBV13 and TRBJ2-7; 9 bases line up with TRBD2. Germline CDR1 and CDR2: PRHDT and FYEKMQ (reference sequence). V trimming: 1 base; J trimming: 5 bases; junction bases outside the gene matches: 3. The CDR3 has 14 amino acids. The DNA for the CDR3 is TGTGCCAGCAGCTTAGAGCGGGGGGTCAACGAGCAGTACTTC. It is translated as CASSLERGVNEQYF. Full variable domain (remainder filled in from reference TRBV13 and TRBJ2-7): AAGVIQSPRHLIKEKRETATLKCYPIPRHDTVYWYQQGPGQDPQFLISFYEKMQSDKGSIPDRFSAQQFSDYHSELNMSSLELGDSALYFCASSLERGVNEQYFGPGTRLTVT.

This clonotype was detected many times. The chain has TRBV5-1 and TRBJ2-7; no firm D call. CDR1 is SGHRS, CDR2 YFSETQ, per germline. The CDR3 has 15 amino acids. Trimming stripped 4 bases from V and 3 bases from J, with 17 bases between. CDR3 in amino acids: CASSDGSRTYYEQYV. In DNA, the CDR3 is TGCGCCAGCAGCGACGGGTCACGTACCTACTACGAGCAGTACGTC.

At least ten counts were recorded for this clonotype. The V gene is TRBV4-1, the J gene TRBJ2-5; 10 bases agree with TRBD2. Germline assignment: CDR1 MGHRA and CDR2 YSYEKL. This CDR3 region has 16 residues. Trimming took 5 bases from V and 5 from J; bases not matched to a gene: 11. CDR3 sequence reads: CASSLQVAGGRETQYF. CDR3 nucleotides: TGCGCCAGCAGCTTGCAAGTAGCGGGAGGCAGGGAGACCCAGTACTTC.

In its sample, this clonotype was seen many times. The chain combines TRBV6-2 or TRBV6-3 with TRBJ2-7, with 9 nucleotides matching TRBD1. The CDR3 spans 16 residues. Germline V lookup: CDR1 MNHEY, CDR2 SVGEGT. J gave up 3 bases and V 0 bases, and 6 bases lay outside the gene matches. The CDR3 here is CASSYSLPGQGYEQYF. Written as DNA, the CDR3 is TGTGCCAGCAGTTACTCGCTCCCGGGACAGGGCTACGAGCAGTACTTC.

This clonotype was counted ten times or more. CDR3 in amino acids: CASSLPGTTDTQYF. In DNA form, the CDR3 reads TGTGCCAGCAGCTTGCCGGGGACCACAGATACGCAGTATTTT. This chain uses TRBV5-6 with TRBJ2-3, with D perhaps TRBD1 or TRBD2 (5 bases each). The germline V and J ends were trimmed by 1 base and 2 bases, with 8 bases remaining between them. There are 14 residues in the CDR3. Looked up from germline, CDR1 is SGHDT and CDR2 is YYEEEE.

By share, this clonotype counts as medium-sized. The chain uses TRBV9 and TRBJ2-5, with 10 bases matching TRBD2. The CDR3 runs 18 residues. In germline, CDR1 is SGDLS, CDR2 YYNGEE. After removal of 0 bases from V and 2 bases from J, the junction contained 10 bases not matched to a gene. The CDR3 here is CASSVGTSGSHSQETQYF. CDR3 nucleotides: TGTGCCAGCAGCGTAGGGACTAGCGGCAGCCATTCTCAAGAGACCCAGTACTTC.

This clonotype was recorded many times. The chain joins TRBV20-1 to TRBJ1-5; unclear D gene. V was trimmed by 0 bases and J by 2 bases, leaving 14 bases between them. The germline CDR1 and CDR2 sequences are DFQATT and SNEGSKA (reference sequence). This CDR3 contains 16 residues. The chain's CDR3 is CSARDEGVVGNQPQHF. DNA for the CDR3: TGCAGTGCTAGAGATGAGGGAGTGGTGGGCAATCAGCCCCAGCATTTT.

This clonotype has ten or more counts. The chain combines TRBV5-1 with TRBJ2-3, with 9 nucleotides matching TRBD1. This CDR3 is 15 amino acids long. Germline CDR1 and CDR2: SGHRS and YFSETQ. V lost 4 bases and J lost 4; bases outside the gene matches: 7. The chain's CDR3 is CASSRTTGGADTQYF. CDR3 sequence (DNA): TGCGCCAGCAGCAGGACGACAGGGGGAGCAGATACGCAGTATTTT.

This clonotype was seen at least ten times. The chain links TRBV2 to TRBJ2-7, with D unclear. The CDR3 extends over 11 amino acids. Germline V lookup: CDR1 SNHLY, CDR2 FYNNEI. The germline V and J ends were trimmed by 1 base and 8 bases, with 6 bases remaining between them. The CDR3, as DNA: TGTGCCAGCAGTGAAGAACAAAAGCAGTACGTC. This encodes CASSEEQKQYV.

The chain couples TRBV28 to TRBJ2-1; 9 bases line up with TRBD2. CDR3 length: 15 amino acids. The V gene's germline CDR1 is MDHEN and CDR2 SYDVKM. V was pared by 7 bases and J by 0 bases, with 4 bases of the junction left unmatched. In DNA, the CDR3 is TGTGCCAGCATCTTTAGCGGGGGCTCCTACAATGAGCAGTTCTTC. It is translated as CASIFSGGSYNEQFF. The full variable domain, in which reference TRBV28 and TRBJ2-1 provide the parts outside the CDR3, is DVKVTQSSRYLVKRTGEKVFLECVQDMDHENMFWYRQDPGLGLRLIYFSYDVKMKEKGDIPEGYSVSREKKERFSLILESASTNQTSMYLCASIFSGGSYNEQFFGPGTRLTVL.

This clonotype was detected ten times or more. Sequence at one end of the junction differs from germline and may be a read error. This sequence joins TRBV6-5 and TRBJ1-2; 10 positions agree with TRBD1. The length of the CDR3 is 13 residues. CDR1 is MNHEY, CDR2 SVGAGI, per germline. CDR3 in DNA: TGTGCCAGCACCAGGGGACAGGGGACCCCTACGGCCTTC. This codes for CASTRGQGTPTAF.

Ten or more counts support this clonotype. This chain links TRBV12-3 or TRBV12-4 with TRBJ2-1; perhaps TRBD2 as D (6 bases). V lost 3 bases to trimming and J lost 8 bases, with 11 bases between them. The CDR3 is made up of 13 amino acids. The CDR3 bases are TGTGCCAGCAGTTTTTGGGGACTCGATGAGCAGTTCTTC. Its translation: CASSFWGLDEQFF.

This clonotype has at least ten counts. This chain joins TRBV6-5 and TRBJ2-6, with a weak D call TRBD2 (6 bases). V shed 4 bases and J shed 2 bases, with 12 bases lying between them. Germline V gene sequence: CDR1 MNHEY, CDR2 SVGAGI. This CDR3 is built from 16 residues. CDR3 sequence (DNA): TGTGCCAGCAGTTTAGACTCGGGGGCTGGGGCCAACGTCCTGACTTTC. Translated, it gives CASSLDSGAGANVLTF.

This clonotype was detected many times. The chain carries TRBV27 and TRBJ1-1; D ambiguous. The CDR3 runs 14 residues. The V gene lost 7 bases and the J gene lost 3 bases, with 15 bases spanning the gap. In germline, CDR1 is MNHEY, CDR2 SMNVEV (reference sequence). CDR3 region: CASTLQLGDTEAFF. The DNA for the CDR3 is TGTGCCAGCACCCTACAGCTTGGGGACACTGAAGCTTTCTTT.

At least ten counts were recorded for this clonotype. The rearrangement links TRBV7-2 to TRBJ1-5, with a possible D match to TRBD1 (5 bases). This CDR3 contains 16 residues. CDR1 and CDR2 from the germline V gene are SGHTA and FQGNSA. Trimming pared 4 bases from V and 2 bases from J, leaving 15 bases between. This CDR3 is CASSSEGGAGNQPQHF. The DNA for the CDR3 is TGTGCCAGCAGCTCTGAAGGCGGGGCGGGCAATCAGCCCCAGCATTTT.

CDR3 protein: CASSWEPGQGQETQYF. In DNA, the CDR3 is TGCGCCAGCAGCTGGGAACCGGGACAGGGTCAAGAGACCCAGTACTTC. The rearrangement links TRBV5-1 to TRBJ2-5, with 9 bases matching TRBD1. The ends lost 3 bases at V and 2 bases at J; junction bases unmatched: 8. CDR3 length equals 16 residues. Looked up from germline, CDR1 is SGHRS and CDR2 is YFSETQ. The whole variable domain, filled in from reference TRBV5-1 and TRBJ2-5, reads KAGVTQTPRYLIKTRGQQVTLSCSPISGHRSVSWYQQTPGQGLQFLFEYFSETQRNKGNFPGRFSGRQFSNSRSEMNVSTLELGDSALYLCASSWEPGQGQETQYFGPGTRLLVL.